This TCR beta chain was sequenced for a study of CD8 T cells in ankylosing spondylitis (dated by TCRdb to about 2017). Study-wide context: The study profiled T cell receptor beta repertoires in healthy donors and ankylosing spondylitis patients to find disease-linked TCR variants. The full study cohort was made up of 25 ankylosing spondylitis patients and 108 healthy donors. Samples of peripheral blood were taken, and for ankylosing spondylitis patients, synovial fluid was collected as well.

This clonotype was counted ten times or more. Its specific antigen is unknown. No base quality values were provided; no much bigger clone lies one nucleotide off. Broader findings and caveats from the paper: The disease-linked clones were reported to be significantly enriched in matched synovial fluid samples from ankylosing spondylitis patients. A CD8+ phenotype was shown by the disease-linked clones, which were found at relatively low frequencies in peripheral blood. A TCR beta motif made up of seven or eight highly homologous amino acid variants appeared to be characteristic of blood from ankylosing spondylitis patients. Some motif variants were previously reported in synovial fluid and blood of reactive arthritis patients, suggesting common disease-initiation mechanisms.

Sequenced on an Illumina HiSeq 2500. Quantitative 5'-RACE with molecular barcodes was the method used to prepare the TCR beta libraries. The original pipeline was this. To identify disease-linked TCR variants, a new computational method was used, one built on a probabilistic model of VDJ rearrangement. The public reads were reanalyzed by TCRdb: fastp trimming at Q25, MiXCR alignment, in-frame beta chains only. Here each entry gathers all rows of one CDR3 protein and keeps the most common genes and DNA. TCRdb, rather than the study authors, made the V and J calls. In this sample the table shows some 200,000 distinct CDR3 sequences, 15% to 20% of which occur a single time. Clones ranked in the top ten supply roughly 4.5% of the sample. Sequenced: blood, either unsorted or a sorted T cell fraction (not recorded which). The sequence was collected from a male donor between 10 and 30 years old with ankylosing spondylitis or in good health (not recorded which). Donor details come from another sample of the same person, matched by shared clones.

This receptor has the CDR3 CATSRGSGGSSYEQYF. The DNA reads TGTGCCACCAGCAGAGGCAGCGGAGGGAGCTCCTACGAGCAGTACTTC. The V gene is TRBV15 and the J gene is TRBJ2-7; possibly the D gene is TRBD2, per 6 matching bases. Sequences LNHNV (CDR1) and YYDKDF (CDR2) are obtained from the germline V gene (reference sequence). V drops 1 base and J drops 0 bases, leaving 13 bases in between. The CDR3 goes from the cysteine to the phenylalanine over 16 residues. Only the CDR3 DNA stays, 48 bases, in frame from base 1.